The 29 T cell receptor beta chains below were found in one sample sequenced in a study of cytomegalovirus exposure and HLA in healthy donors (dated by TCRdb to the late 2010s). Library prep was done by the immunoSEQ multiplex PCR assay. For the multiplex PCR, a mixture combining 60 forward primers for TCR Vbeta segments and 13 reverse primers for TCR Jbeta segments was used. Here the immuneACCESS table is served through TCRdb, limited to in-frame sequences with V and J called. Missing clones are a known gap in these copies; in checked studies unresolved V genes cover under half, and the rest lacks a known reason. The sample table holds some 140,000 clones, of which 60% to 75% were seen once. The ten biggest clones cover roughly 2.8% of the sample. The sequencing sample was made of PBMCs. Receptors were obtained from a man aged 18 to 29 in good health and CMV-seronegative.

The chain has TRBV5-5 and TRBJ2-5, with 10 positions matching TRBD1. The CDR3 spans 16 residues. CDR1 is SGHKS, CDR2 YYEKEE, per germline (reference sequence). The junction had 7 bases not matched to a gene; V was cut back by 2 bases and J by 3 bases. CDR3 bases: TGTGCCAGCAGCTTAAGAGGAGGACAGGGGGAAGAGACCCAGTACTTC. It is translated as CASSLRGGQGEETQYF.

The chain carries TRBV9 and TRBJ1-2; D remains ambiguous. Germline assignment: CDR1 SGDLS and CDR2 YYNGEE. Trimming stripped 0 bases from V and 4 bases from J, with 10 bases between. The CDR3 has 14 amino acids. This chain's CDR3 is CASSVGGLRYGYTF. Here the CDR3 DNA reads TGTGCCAGCAGCGTAGGAGGGTTGCGCTATGGCTACACCTTC.

The chain employs TRBV5-1 and TRBJ2-3; weak D call: TRBD1 (6 bases). V lost 3 bases and J 5 bases, leaving 10 bases between the germline ends. Germline CDR1 SGHRS, CDR2 YFSETQ. The CDR3 extends over 13 amino acids. Here the CDR3 reads CASSSNREDTQYF. Written as DNA, the CDR3 is TGCGCCAGCAGCTCCAACAGGGAAGATACGCAGTATTTT.

A few counts support this clone. The chain recombines TRBV19 with TRBJ2-2; D gene ambiguous. The CDR3 runs 12 residues. Germline assignment: CDR1 LNHDA and CDR2 SQIVND (reference sequence). Between the trimmed V and J ends, which lost 7 bases and 5 bases, there was a span of 8 bases. This CDR3 is CASNFKTGELFF. In DNA, the CDR3 is TGTGCCAGTAACTTCAAAACCGGGGAGCTGTTTTTT. The full variable domain, rest sourced from reference TRBV19 and TRBJ2-2, is DGGITQSPKYLFRKEGQNVTLSCEQNLNHDAMYWYRQDPGQGLRLIYYSQIVNDFQKGDIAEGYSVSREKKESFPLTVTSAQKNPTAFYLCASNFKTGELFFGEGSRLTVL.

The genes are TRBV7-2 and TRBJ2-7; D uncertain. The germline V and J ends were trimmed by 5 bases and 5 bases, with 10 bases remaining between them. The CDR3 is 12 residues long. Germline V gives CDR1 SGHTA, CDR2 FQGNSA. This chain's CDR3 is CASSQDKDEQYF. The CDR3 bases are TGTGCCAGCAGCCAAGACAAGGACGAGCAGTACTTC.

The CDR3 sequence is CASSPGDMWTEAFF. The CDR3 DNA reads as TGTGCCAGCAGCCCCGGGGACATGTGGACTGAAGCTTTCTTT. V and J are TRBV27 and TRBJ1-1; the D gene is possibly TRBD1 (6 bases). The CDR3 loop spans 14 amino acids. CDR1 and CDR2 from the germline V gene are MNHEY and SMNVEV (reference sequence). Trimming removed 6 bases from V and 5 bases from J, with 16 bases in between.

The chain uses TRBV4-1 and TRBJ2-5; D not certain. The CDR3 is made up of 12 amino acids. Trimming shortened V by 4 bases and J by 0 bases, and 3 bases separated the two germline ends. Germline loops: CDR1 MGHRA, CDR2 YSYEKL. CDR3 DNA: TGCGCCAGCAGCCCTAACCAAGAGACCCAGTACTTC. Translating it yields CASSPNQETQYF.

This clone showed up just a few times. V usage is TRBV7-6 and J usage is TRBJ1-4; 8 nucleotides match TRBD1. V gave up 2 bases and J gave up 7 bases; unmatched junction bases: 9. Germline lookup yields CDR1 SGHVS and CDR2 FNYEAQ. CDR3 length equals 16 residues. The CDR3 loop reads CASSLNFGQGPEKLFF. The CDR3, as DNA: TGTGCCAGCAGCTTAAATTTTGGACAGGGCCCTGAAAAACTGTTTTTT.

The CDR3 DNA reads as TGTGCCAGCAGAACCACGGGAGGGCGTCAGAACTATGGCTACACCTTC. Translating gives CASRTTGGRQNYGYTF. The chain links TRBV2 to TRBJ1-2; D unresolved. Germline CDR1 is SNHLY and CDR2 is FYNNEI. The CDR3 contains 16 residues. Deletions cut 6 bases from V and 2 bases from J, with 19 bases between.

J is TRBJ2-2 and V is TRBV5-1; the D is unclear. Germline-derived CDR1 and CDR2 are SGHRS and YFSETQ. Trimming left V 2 bases short and J 4 bases short, with 6 bases between. The CDR3 has 13 residues. In DNA form, the CDR3 reads TGCGCCAGCAGCTTACAGTCCACCGGGGAGCTGTTTTTT. Its translation: CASSLQSTGELFF.

This chain links TRBV5-1 with TRBJ1-4, with a possible D match to TRBD1 (5 bases). Trimming took off 0 bases at V and 2 bases at J, with 8 bases between the two ends. Germline lookup yields CDR1 SGHRS and CDR2 YFSETQ. The length of the CDR3 is 15 residues. CDR3 nucleotide sequence: TGCGCCAGCAGCTTGGGGGCAGGGACTAATGAAAAACTGTTTTTT. It encodes CASSLGAGTNEKLFF.

The chain employs TRBV5-4 and TRBJ2-1, with D tentatively TRBD1 (6 bases). V was cut by 3 bases and J by 7 bases, with 20 bases left in between. The CDR3 is 16 residues long. Germline V gene data show CDR1 as SGHNT and CDR2 as YYREEE (reference sequence). The CDR3, as DNA: TGTGCCAGCAGCTCCCCGAAGGCAGGGGCGCCAAATGAGCAGTTCTTC. Its translation: CASSSPKAGAPNEQFF.

The chain employs TRBV5-4 and TRBJ2-5; D perhaps matches TRBD2 (5 bases). This CDR3 has 14 amino acids. The V gene lost 3 bases and the J gene lost 2 bases, with 11 bases spanning the gap. Germline V CDR1 and CDR2: SGHNT, YYREEE (reference sequence). CDR3 coding DNA: TGTGCCAGCAGCTCCGGACTGGGACAAGAGACCCAGTACTTC. Translated: CASSSGLGQETQYF.

CDR3 residues: CASRTDRENQPQHF. For the CDR3, the DNA is TGTGCCAGTAGGACGGACAGGGAAAATCAGCCCCAGCATTTT. The V gene is TRBV19, the J gene TRBJ1-5; 8 positions match TRBD1. Germline CDR1 is LNHDA and CDR2 is SQIVND (reference sequence). V lost 6 bases, J lost 4 bases, and 5 bases stayed unmatched. This CDR3 comprises 14 residues. The full variable domain, in which reference TRBV19 and TRBJ1-5 provide the parts outside the CDR3, is DGGITQSPKYLFRKEGQNVTLSCEQNLNHDAMYWYRQDPGQGLRLIYYSQIVNDFQKGDIAEGYSVSREKKESFPLTVTSAQKNPTAFYLCASRTDRENQPQHFGDGTRLSIL.

The genes are TRBV14 and TRBJ1-1; D might be TRBD1 (5 bases). Trimming cost V 0 bases and J 3 bases, with 17 bases left between them. Germline loops: CDR1 SGHDN, CDR2 FVKESK. The CDR3 consists of 17 residues. CDR3 protein: CASSQEWAGGGHTEAFF. The CDR3 region has the DNA TGTGCCAGCAGCCAAGAATGGGCGGGCGGGGGTCACACTGAAGCTTTCTTT.

The chain carries TRBV4-3 and TRBJ1-2, with D maybe TRBD1 (5 bases). This CDR3 has 15 amino acids. In germline, CDR1 is LGHNA, CDR2 YSLEER. V dropped 0 bases and J dropped 7 bases, with 15 bases sitting between them. The DNA of the CDR3 is TGCGCCAGCAGCCAAGATCGTAAAGGGGATCGTGGCTACACCTTC. It encodes CASSQDRKGDRGYTF.

The chain is built from TRBV6-5 and TRBJ2-5; TRBD1 agrees at 7 bases. From germline, CDR1 is MNHEY and CDR2 SVGAGI. The CDR3 is 14 amino acids. Unmatched junction bases numbered 1, after V lost 2 bases and J lost 1 base. The DNA for the CDR3 is TGTGCCAGCAGTTACCGGACAGGCCAAGAGACCCAGTACTTC. This gives the protein CASSYRTGQETQYF.

The rearrangement uses TRBV11-1 and TRBJ2-5; possibly TRBD2 for D (5 bases). Germline CDR1 is SGHAT and CDR2 is FQDESV (reference sequence). V was shortened by 5 bases and J by 2 bases, with 12 bases between the two germline ends. The CDR3 has 14 residues. The CDR3 loop reads CASSISTRQETQYF. The CDR3 coding sequence is TGTGCCAGCAGCATCTCAACTAGACAAGAGACCCAGTACTTC.

The chain combines TRBV5-6 with TRBJ2-7; 10 bases align to TRBD1. The junction had 9 bases not matched to a gene; V was cut back by 3 bases and J by 3 bases. Germline V CDR1 and CDR2: SGHDT, YYEEEE. CDR3 length: 16 amino acids. The CDR3 nucleotides are TGTGCCAGCAGCTCCAGGACAGGGGGTGATTACTACGAGCAGTACTTC. Protein product: CASSSRTGGDYYEQYF. The full variable domain, with the rest looked up from reference TRBV5-6 and TRBJ2-7, is DAGVTQSPTHLIKTRGQQVTLRCSPKSGHDTVSWYQQALGQGPQFIFQYYEEEERQRGNFPDRFSGHQFPNYSSELNVNALLLGDSALYLCASSSRTGGDYYEQYFGPGTRLTVT.

The gene calls are TRBV5-1 and TRBJ1-4; TRBD1 matches 11 bases. Germline CDR1 and CDR2: SGHRS and YFSETQ. Unmatched junction bases numbered 5, after V lost 2 bases and J lost 8 bases. The CDR3 totals 15 residues. The CDR3: CASSFGQGATEKLFF. The CDR3 region has the DNA TGCGCCAGCAGCTTCGGACAGGGGGCAACAGAAAAACTGTTTTTT.

The rearrangement links TRBV19 to TRBJ1-5; TRBD1 agrees at 10 bases. V shed 8 bases, J shed 4 bases, and the junction held 2 bases outside the gene matches. Germline CDR1 is LNHDA and CDR2 is SQIVND (reference sequence). The CDR3 contains 13 residues. In nucleotides, the CDR3 is TGTGCCAGTGGGACAGGGGCAAATCAGCCCCAGCATTTT. Residues: CASGTGANQPQHF.

V is TRBV6-5 and J is TRBJ2-1, with 7 bases matching TRBD2. Germline CDR1 reads MNHEY; CDR2 reads SVGAGI. Unmatched junction bases numbered 7, after V lost 4 bases and J lost 4 bases. The CDR3 length is 15 residues. The CDR3 spells CASSSDWGGYNEQFF. As DNA, the CDR3 is TGTGCCAGCAGTTCCGACTGGGGGGGTTACAATGAGCAGTTCTTC.

The rearrangement links TRBV5-6 to TRBJ1-1; the D is unclear. V was trimmed by 0 bases and J by 2 bases, leaving 11 bases between them. This CDR3 spans 15 amino acids. Germline V lookup: CDR1 SGHDT, CDR2 YYEEEE. DNA of the CDR3: TGTGCCAGCAGCTTGGGGTGGCAACCTAACACTGAAGCTTTCTTT. It is translated as CASSLGWQPNTEAFF.

Only a few counts were recorded for this clone. The gene calls are TRBV11-2 and TRBJ1-1; D unresolved. V shed 0 bases and J shed 10 bases, with 15 bases lying between them. This CDR3 spans 14 amino acids. Germline CDR1 SGHAT, CDR2 FQNNGV. The CDR3 sequence is CASSLDPGRGGAFF. The CDR3 region has the DNA TGTGCCAGCAGCTTAGACCCAGGTCGGGGAGGAGCTTTCTTT.

V is TRBV6-5 and J is TRBJ2-7; D might be TRBD1 (5 bases). V lost 1 base, J lost 1 base, and 8 bases lay in between. Germline loops: CDR1 MNHEY, CDR2 SVGAGI. The CDR3 has 14 amino acids. Here the CDR3 reads CASSYFDRSYEQYF. The CDR3 DNA reads TGTGCCAGCAGTTACTTTGACAGATCCTACGAGCAGTACTTC.

V is TRBV19 and J is TRBJ1-1, with TRBD1 identical over 8 bases. Per the germline V gene, CDR1 is LNHDA and CDR2 is SQIVND (reference sequence). The CDR3 sequence is 13 residues long. The ends lost 8 bases at V and 4 bases at J; junction bases unmatched: 6. CDR3 sequence: CASGEQGGTEAFF. For the CDR3, the DNA is TGTGCCAGTGGGGAACAGGGGGGCACTGAAGCTTTCTTT.

J is TRBJ1-1 and V is TRBV27; no firm D call. The germline gives CDR1 MNHEY, CDR2 SMNVEV (reference sequence). Trimming shortened V by 0 bases and J by 2 bases, and 10 bases separated the two germline ends. There are 15 residues in the CDR3. CDR3 in amino acids: CASSLSPGTNTEAFF. CDR3 bases: TGTGCCAGCAGTTTATCGCCAGGAACCAACACTGAAGCTTTCTTT.

V usage is TRBV2 and J usage is TRBJ2-2, with no clear D. This CDR3 comprises 14 residues. Germline V gene lookup returns CDR1 SNHLY and CDR2 FYNNEI. V lost 6 bases and J lost 1, with 9 bases in between. CDR3 nucleotide sequence: TGTGCCAGCAGAGTCCCAGTGAACACCGGGGAGCTGTTTTTT. Translating gives CASRVPVNTGELFF.

The chain uses TRBV10-2 and TRBJ1-2; 8 positions match TRBD1. This CDR3 contains 16 residues. V lost 1 base, J lost 6 bases, and 10 bases stayed unmatched. Germline assignment: CDR1 WSHSY and CDR2 SAAADI. As DNA, the CDR3 is TGCGCCAGCAGTGAGTTTCCGGCGACAGGGGAGAATGGCTACACCTTC. Its protein product is CASSEFPATGENGYTF.